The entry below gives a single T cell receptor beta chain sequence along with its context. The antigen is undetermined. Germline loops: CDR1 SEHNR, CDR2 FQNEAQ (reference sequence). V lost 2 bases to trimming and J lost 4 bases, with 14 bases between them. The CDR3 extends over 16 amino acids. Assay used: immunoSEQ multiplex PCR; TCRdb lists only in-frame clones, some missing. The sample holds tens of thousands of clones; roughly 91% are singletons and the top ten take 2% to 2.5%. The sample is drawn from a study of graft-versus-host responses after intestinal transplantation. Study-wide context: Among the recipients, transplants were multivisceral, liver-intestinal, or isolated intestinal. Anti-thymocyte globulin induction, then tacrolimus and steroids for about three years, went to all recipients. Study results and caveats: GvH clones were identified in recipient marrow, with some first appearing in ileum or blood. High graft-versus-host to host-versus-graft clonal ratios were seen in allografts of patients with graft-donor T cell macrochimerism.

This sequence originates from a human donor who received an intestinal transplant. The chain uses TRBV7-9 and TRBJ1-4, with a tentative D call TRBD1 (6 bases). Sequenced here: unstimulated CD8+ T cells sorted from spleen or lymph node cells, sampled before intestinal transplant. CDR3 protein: CASSLSSGGLNEKLFF. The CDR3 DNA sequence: TGTGCCAGCAGCTTAAGTTCTGGGGGCCTTAATGAAAAACTGTTTTTT.